This passage covers 20 T cell receptor beta chains from one sample sequenced in a study of cytomegalovirus exposure and HLA in healthy donors. Primers included in the PCR were 60 Vbeta and 13 Jbeta primers. The assay was immunoSEQ multiplex PCR, and TCRdb's table has in-frame clones only and misses some. The sample holds some 110,000 clones; approximately 70% are singletons and the top ten take roughly 0.92%. Sequenced sample: PBMCs. The receptors derive from a young woman in good health and CMV-seronegative.

This clone was seen only once. The chain links TRBV27 to TRBJ2-1; TRBD2 aligns across 7 bases. The length of the CDR3 is 12 residues. V dropped 7 bases and J dropped 10; count of bases not matched to a gene: 7. CDR1 is MNHEY, CDR2 SMNVEV, per germline (reference sequence). CDR3 amino acids: CASNAGAREQFF. CDR3 DNA: TGTGCCAGCAACGCGGGAGCTAGGGAGCAGTTCTTC.

The V gene is TRBV6-5, the J gene TRBJ2-7; 10 bases agree with TRBD2. V was pared by 5 bases and J by 0 bases, with 1 base of the junction left unmatched. The CDR3 covers 14 residues. The germline V gene encodes CDR1 MNHEY and CDR2 SVGAGI. The CDR3 DNA sequence: TGTGCCAGCAGTGCTAGCGGGGGCTCCTACGAGCAGTACTTC. Encoded protein: CASSASGGSYEQYF.

The chain joins TRBV6-6 to TRBJ1-1, with TRBD1 identical over 7 bases. Germline trimming cut 6 bases from V and 0 bases from J; bases unmatched to any gene: 4. There are 14 residues in the CDR3. Germline V CDR1 and CDR2: MNHNY, SVGAGI (reference sequence). The CDR3 reads CASSLGQLNTEAFF. CDR3 nucleotide sequence: TGTGCCAGCAGCTTGGGACAGTTGAACACTGAAGCTTTCTTT.

About this clone: The same CDR3 can be traced to other DNA sequences in this sample. This chain links TRBV29-1 with TRBJ2-3; TRBD2 might be the D (7 bases). V gave up 4 bases and J gave up 5 bases, with 13 bases separating them. Germline V gene data show CDR1 as SQVTM and CDR2 as ANQGSEA. The CDR3 spans 13 residues. The CDR3 loop reads CSVVRGGEDTQYF. Written as DNA, the CDR3 is TGCAGCGTTGTGAGGGGGGGGGAAGATACGCAGTATTTT.

About this clone: Other DNA sequences within the sample encode an identical CDR3. This chain connects TRBV7-2 to TRBJ1-5; unclear D gene. There are 13 residues in the CDR3. CDR1 and CDR2 (germline): SGHTA, FQGNSA. V lost 1 base and J 4 bases, leaving 5 bases between the germline ends. The CDR3, as DNA: TGTGCCAGCAGCTTAGTCTCGAATCAGCCCCAGCATTTT. Translation gives CASSLVSNQPQHF.

This clone was picked up a small number of times. The V call is TRBV6-5, the J call TRBJ2-7; possible D gene TRBD2, 5 bases. Germline V CDR1 and CDR2: MNHEY, SVGAGI. The CDR3 length is 14 residues. V gave up 0 bases and J gave up 3 bases, with 9 bases separating them. CDR3 coding DNA: TGTGCCAGCAGTTACTCGGGAGCTCACTACGAGCAGTACTTC. It yields the protein CASSYSGAHYEQYF.

The chain couples TRBV27 to TRBJ1-5; 9 bases are a match to TRBD1. The CDR3 totals 14 residues. The junction had 4 bases not matched to a gene; V was cut back by 4 bases and J by 6 bases. CDR1 and CDR2 from the germline V gene are MNHEY and SMNVEV (reference sequence). CDR3 sequence reads: CASSSGQGSQPQHF. In DNA, the CDR3 is TGTGCCAGCAGTTCCGGACAGGGGAGTCAGCCCCAGCATTTT.

CDR3 protein: CASSTLQGLQPQHF. The DNA for the CDR3 is TGTGCCAGTAGTACCCTACAGGGGTTGCAGCCCCAGCATTTT. The V call is TRBV19, the J call TRBJ1-5, with 7 bases aligning to TRBD1. The ends lost 4 bases at V and 7 bases at J; junction bases unmatched: 7. Germline assignment: CDR1 LNHDA and CDR2 SQIVND (reference sequence). The CDR3 covers 14 residues.

The chain links TRBV7-6 to TRBJ2-3; 7 nucleotides line up with TRBD2. Germline loops: CDR1 SGHVS, CDR2 FNYEAQ. Trimming cost V 11 bases and J 2 bases; bases outside gene matches: 16. CDR3 size: 16 residues. The CDR3 sequence: CACSGRAGFPTDTQYF. CDR3 nucleotides: TGTGCCTGCTCCGGGAGAGCGGGGTTCCCCACAGATACGCAGTATTTT.

The rearrangement uses TRBV2 and TRBJ2-1, with 12 bases that match TRBD2. The CDR3 covers 16 residues. The V gene end was trimmed by 5 bases and the J gene end by 10 bases; junction bases not matched to a gene: 12. Germline CDR1 and CDR2: SNHLY and FYNNEI. In nucleotides, the CDR3 is TGTGCCAGCAGTACCCAGACTAGCGGGAGTACTGAGGAGCAGTTCTTC. It encodes CASSTQTSGSTEEQFF.

This clone was detected only a few times. This chain uses TRBV19 with TRBJ1-1, with D tentatively TRBD1 (6 bases). Trimming shortened V by 9 bases and J by 8 bases, and 19 bases separated the two germline ends. The CDR3 spans 13 residues. Looked up from germline, CDR1 is LNHDA and CDR2 is SQIVND (reference sequence). CDR3 loop: CASKLYRDSEAFF. The CDR3 DNA is TGTGCCAGCAAACTTTACAGGGATTCAGAAGCTTTCTTT.

The V call is TRBV30, the J call TRBJ2-2; D is unresolved. The V end lost 2 bases, the J end lost 7 bases, and 5 bases lay between the germline ends. Germline V gives CDR1 GTSNPN, CDR2 SVGIG (reference sequence). The CDR3 runs to 11 residues. CDR3 loop: CAWSTSGELFF. CDR3 DNA: TGTGCCTGGAGTACAAGCGGGGAGCTGTTTTTT.

CDR3 region: CASGGVDTEAFF. CDR3 bases: TGTGCCAGCGGGGGGGTGGACACTGAAGCTTTCTTT. This sequence joins TRBV11-2 and TRBJ1-1; tentatively, D is TRBD1 (5 bases). The CDR3 is 12 amino acids. The germline CDR1 and CDR2 sequences are SGHAT and FQNNGV. V dropped 8 bases and J dropped 3 bases, with 10 bases sitting between them.

V gene TRBV30 combines with J gene TRBJ1-1; D unclear. The germline V and J ends were trimmed by 6 bases and 7 bases, with 15 bases remaining between them. Germline CDR1 and CDR2: GTSNPN and SVGIG (reference sequence). The CDR3 has 12 residues. CDR3 DNA: TGTGCCTGCACCCCCAGGCCATTTGAAGCTTTCTTT. Translating it yields CACTPRPFEAFF.

The rearrangement links TRBV30 to TRBJ1-1; the match to TRBD1 covers 10 bases. Germline assignment: CDR1 GTSNPN and CDR2 SVGIG (reference sequence). V gave up 5 bases and J gave up 1 base; unmatched junction bases: 1. The CDR3 totals 13 residues. As DNA, the CDR3 is TGTGCCTGGCGACAGGGGGCGAACACTGAAGCTTTCTTT. Translating it yields CAWRQGANTEAFF.

V gene TRBV7-9 combines with J gene TRBJ1-1, with D possibly TRBD1 on 5 matching bases. V lost 11 bases and J 3 bases, leaving 16 bases between the germline ends. There are 13 residues in the CDR3. Per the germline V gene, CDR1 is SEHNR and CDR2 is FQNEAQ (reference sequence). The CDR3 loop is CAGAVATDTEAFF. Here the CDR3 DNA reads TGTGCCGGGGCGGTGGCCACAGACACTGAAGCTTTCTTT. The entire variable domain, with the rest obtained from reference TRBV7-9 and TRBJ1-1, is as follows: DTGVSQNPRHKITKRGQNVTFRCDPISEHNRLYWYRQTLGQGPEFLTYFQNEAQLEKSRLLSDRFSAERPKGSFSTLEIQRTEQGDSAMYLCAGAVATDTEAFFGQGTRLTVV.

This sequence joins TRBV5-1 and TRBJ2-5; perhaps TRBD2 as D (5 bases). The ends were cut back, 2 bases at V and 5 bases at J, with 16 bases in the middle. The CDR3 consists of 15 residues. Germline lookup yields CDR1 SGHRS and CDR2 YFSETQ. The CDR3 loop reads CASSFGSSGEETQYF. CDR3 sequence (DNA): TGCGCCAGCAGCTTCGGTAGTAGTGGGGAGGAGACCCAGTACTTC. Looking up the rest from reference TRBV5-1 and TRBJ2-5 gives the full variable domain: KAGVTQTPRYLIKTRGQQVTLSCSPISGHRSVSWYQQTPGQGLQFLFEYFSETQRNKGNFPGRFSGRQFSNSRSEMNVSTLELGDSALYLCASSFGSSGEETQYFGPGTRLLVL.

This sequence joins TRBV29-1 and TRBJ1-2, with no clear D. V dropped 2 bases and J dropped 0 bases, with 4 bases sitting between them. CDR3 length: 12 residues. CDR1 SQVTM and CDR2 ANQGSEA come from the germline V gene. The CDR3 DNA sequence: TGCAGCGTTGAACTAGCTAACTATGGCTACACCTTC. Translating gives CSVELANYGYTF.

This chain connects TRBV5-4 to TRBJ2-1, with 11 nucleotides matching TRBD2. The CDR3 runs 17 residues. CDR1 SGHNT and CDR2 YYREEE come from the germline V gene (reference sequence). V lost 4 bases and J lost 6; bases outside the gene matches: 12. DNA of the CDR3: TGTGCCAGCAGCCGTTACTCTTTAGCGGGAGGGGTCAATGAGCAGTTCTTC. Its translation is CASSRYSLAGGVNEQFF.

This clone was observed a handful of times. Other DNA variants within this sample encode the same CDR3. The chain carries TRBV2 and TRBJ2-3, with 10 bases identical to TRBD2. V was clipped by 5 bases and J by 3 bases; unmatched bases: 11. The CDR3 is made up of 17 amino acids. From germline, CDR1 is SNHLY and CDR2 FYNNEI. The CDR3 coding sequence is TGTGCCAGCAGTTTTCCTCTAGCGGGAGAGGTAACAGATACGCAGTATTTT. Translating gives CASSFPLAGEVTDTQYF.